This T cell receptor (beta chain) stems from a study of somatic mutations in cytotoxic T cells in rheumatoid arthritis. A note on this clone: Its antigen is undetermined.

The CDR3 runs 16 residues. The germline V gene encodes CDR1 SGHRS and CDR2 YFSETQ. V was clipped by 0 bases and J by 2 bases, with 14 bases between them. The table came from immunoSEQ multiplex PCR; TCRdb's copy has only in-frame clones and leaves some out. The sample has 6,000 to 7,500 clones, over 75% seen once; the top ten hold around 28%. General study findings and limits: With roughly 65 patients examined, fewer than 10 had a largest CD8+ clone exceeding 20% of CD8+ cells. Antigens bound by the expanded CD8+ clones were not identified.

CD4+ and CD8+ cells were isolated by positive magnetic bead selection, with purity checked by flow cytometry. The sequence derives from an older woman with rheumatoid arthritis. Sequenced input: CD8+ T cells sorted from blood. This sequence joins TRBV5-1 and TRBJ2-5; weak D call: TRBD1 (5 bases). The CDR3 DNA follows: TGCGCCAGCAGCTTGGCCGTGGGGCCAGATCAAGAGACCCAGTACTTC. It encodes CASSLAVGPDQETQYF.